The clone carrying this T cell receptor beta chain was detected only once. As yet, its antigen is unknown. This record comes from a study of siplizumab effects on memory and regulatory T cells. Study-level findings and limits: Siplizumab significantly brought down the alloreactive sequences that trace back to unstimulated CD4+ memory cells.

The assay was immunoSEQ multiplex PCR, and TCRdb's table has in-frame clones only and misses some. The profile covers approximately 10,000 clones, with almost 40% appearing a single time and 8.6% taken by the ten largest. V dropped 7 bases and J dropped 8 bases, with 19 bases sitting between them. Germline V CDR1 and CDR2: SGHRS, YFSETQ. The CDR3 consists of 14 residues. Coculturing of the mixed lymphocyte reaction cells was performed at 37°C for 6 days. The sequence derives from a human donor in good health; the cells came from an allogeneic mixed lymphocyte reaction. The chain links TRBV5-1 to TRBJ2-1, with D unclear. The specimen was CFSE-low (dividing) CD4+ T cells sorted from an allogeneic mixed lymphocyte reaction. The CDR3 sequence is CASSDPTRLHEQFF. The CDR3 nucleotides are TGCGCCAGCTCCGATCCTACCCGGTTGCATGAGCAGTTCTTC.